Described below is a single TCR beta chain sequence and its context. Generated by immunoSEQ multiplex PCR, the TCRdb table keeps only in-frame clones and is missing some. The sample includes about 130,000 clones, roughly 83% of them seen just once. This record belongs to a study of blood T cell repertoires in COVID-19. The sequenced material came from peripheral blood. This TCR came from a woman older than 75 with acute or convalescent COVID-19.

The CDR3 nucleotides are TGTGCCAGCAGCCCACAACTCCGGACAGGGGCCTACGAGCAGTACTTC. Residues: CASSPQLRTGAYEQYF. The chain is built from TRBV7-2 and TRBJ2-7, with 9 positions matching TRBD1. Trimming took 5 bases from V and 2 from J; bases not matched to a gene: 10. This CDR3 region has 16 residues. From germline, CDR1 is SGHTA and CDR2 FQGNSA.